This passage covers 32 T cell receptor beta chains from one sample sequenced in a study of technical replicates of blood from a handful of donors. TCRdb keeps only in-frame clones here, not all; method: immunoSEQ multiplex PCR. The repertoire includes roughly 74,000 clones, more than 85% of them detected once, and under 0.5% sits in the top ten. Sequences were obtained from T cells isolated from PBMCs. All receptors come from a human donor in good health.

Only one count was recorded for this clone. The chain couples TRBV19 to TRBJ2-3, with D tentatively TRBD2 (5 bases). The CDR3 totals 14 residues. Germline assignment: CDR1 LNHDA and CDR2 SQIVND (reference sequence). V dropped 3 bases and J dropped 14 bases, with 21 bases sitting between them. The DNA for the CDR3 is TGTGCCAGTAGTATTTACCCCGATGAGGGCTTCCCGTATTTT. It specifies CASSIYPDEGFPYF.

The V gene is TRBV2, the J gene TRBJ2-1; maybe TRBD2 (5 bases). The V and J ends lost 6 bases and 3 bases respectively, with 15 bases between them. There are 15 residues in the CDR3. Germline V gives CDR1 SNHLY, CDR2 FYNNEI. CDR3 sequence (DNA): TGTGCCAGCAGCGTTCCGGTCGCGGGCTACAATGAGCAGTTCTTC. As protein: CASSVPVAGYNEQFF.

The rearrangement joins TRBV4-2 to TRBJ2-1; 8 bases align to TRBD2. The CDR3 totals 16 residues. The germline V gene has CDR1 LGHNA and CDR2 YNFKEQ. V lost 0 bases to trimming and J lost 10 bases; unmatched junction nucleotides: 11. CDR3 DNA: TGTGCCAGCAGCCAAGATGCTAGCGGGTTTTGGGGGGAGCAGTTCTTC. It is translated as CASSQDASGFWGEQFF.

The chain uses TRBV27 and TRBJ1-3, with D perhaps matching TRBD1 (5 bases). The V end lost 4 bases, the J end lost 8 bases, and 12 bases lay between the germline ends. The CDR3 loop spans 13 amino acids. Looked up from germline, CDR1 is MNHEY and CDR2 is SMNVEV (reference sequence). The CDR3 sequence is CASSSGGMHTIYF. For the CDR3, the DNA is TGTGCCAGCAGTTCCGGGGGGATGCACACCATATATTTT.

The chain combines TRBV4-1 with TRBJ1-5, with 10 bases aligning to TRBD1. The V segment lost 4 bases and the J segment 6 bases; nucleotides outside the gene matches: 6. CDR3 length: 15 amino acids. Germline V CDR1 and CDR2: MGHRA, YSYEKL. CDR3 in amino acids: CASSRGTGEGQPQHF. The CDR3 nucleotides read TGCGCCAGCAGCCGAGGGACAGGGGAGGGTCAGCCCCAGCATTTT.

The chain joins TRBV19 to TRBJ2-2, with D unclear. This CDR3 has 11 residues. V was shortened by 4 bases and J by 7 bases, with 4 bases between the two germline ends. Germline V gives CDR1 LNHDA, CDR2 SQIVND (reference sequence). CDR3 sequence (DNA): TGTGCCAGTAGTACAGGCGGGGAGCTGTTTTTT. Its protein product is CASSTGGELFF. Filled out from reference TRBV19 and TRBJ2-2, the complete variable domain reads DGGITQSPKYLFRKEGQNVTLSCEQNLNHDAMYWYRQDPGQGLRLIYYSQIVNDFQKGDIAEGYSVSREKKESFPLTVTSAQKNPTAFYLCASSTGGELFFGEGSRLTVL.

This chain joins TRBV7-2 and TRBJ2-7; D might be TRBD2 (6 bases). The CDR3 loop spans 14 amino acids. Trimming removed 1 base at V and 2 bases at J, with 9 bases between. Per the germline V gene, CDR1 is SGHTA and CDR2 is FQGNSA. CDR3 in amino acids: CASSLGGDAYEQYF. The DNA for the CDR3 is TGTGCCAGCAGCTTAGGGGGGGATGCCTACGAGCAGTACTTC.

The chain recombines TRBV4-1 with TRBJ2-1; TRBD2 aligns across 13 bases. Trimming cost V 3 bases and J 7 bases; bases outside gene matches: 6. There are 16 residues in the CDR3. The V gene's germline CDR1 is MGHRA and CDR2 YSYEKL. The CDR3 loop reads CASSHVTSGRGNEQFF. The CDR3 region has the DNA TGCGCCAGCAGCCACGTTACTAGCGGGAGGGGAAATGAGCAGTTCTTC.

The J gene is TRBJ1-2, the V gene TRBV6-6; a weak D match, TRBD1 (6 bases). The germline gives CDR1 MNHNY, CDR2 SVGAGI (reference sequence). The CDR3 covers 14 residues. Trimming shortened V by 0 bases and J by 7 bases, and 12 bases separated the two germline ends. CDR3 nucleotides: TGTGCCAGCAGTTACTCCCCAGGACAGCTTGGCTACACCTTC. Its translation: CASSYSPGQLGYTF.

In its sample, this clone was seen a few times. The chain recombines TRBV2 with TRBJ1-4; no clear D. The germline gives CDR1 SNHLY, CDR2 FYNNEI. Trimming removed 1 base at V and 8 bases at J, with 14 bases between. The CDR3 runs 15 residues. The CDR3: CASSEEQKLGEKLFF. CDR3 DNA sequence: TGTGCCAGCAGTGAAGAGCAGAAACTAGGGGAAAAACTGTTTTTT.

The genes are TRBV9 and TRBJ2-2, with D uncertain. The CDR3 spans 15 residues. CDR1 and CDR2 (germline): SGDLS, YYNGEE. V was clipped by 3 bases and J by 4 bases, with 13 bases between them. The CDR3 nucleotides read TGTGCCAGCAGCGCCGCGGAGAGGTCCACCGGGGAGCTGTTTTTT. It is translated as CASSAAERSTGELFF.

CDR3 in amino acids: CATSRALAGAGSYNEQFF. For the CDR3, the DNA is TGTGCCACCAGCAGAGCACTAGCGGGAGCAGGCTCCTACAATGAGCAGTTCTTC. The chain combines TRBV15 with TRBJ2-1; TRBD2 agrees at 11 bases. J was trimmed by 0 bases and V by 1 base; bases with no gene match: 5. Germline V CDR1 and CDR2: LNHNV, YYDKDF (reference sequence). The CDR3 contains 18 residues.

The V gene is TRBV29-1, the J gene TRBJ2-3; 7 positions match TRBD1. Germline V CDR1 and CDR2: SQVTM, ANQGSEA. The CDR3 loop spans 15 amino acids. After removal of 7 bases from V and 3 bases from J, the junction contained 13 bases not matched to a gene. Written as DNA, the CDR3 is TGCAGCGCAGCCCCCTTTCGGACAGGAACAGATACGCAGTATTTT. Its translation: CSAAPFRTGTDTQYF.

The chain employs TRBV18 and TRBJ2-3, with 7 bases aligning to TRBD2. CDR3 length: 16 residues. V lost 3 bases and J lost 5; bases outside the gene matches: 11. Germline-derived CDR1 and CDR2 are KGHSH and LQKENI. CDR3 in amino acids: CASSPPFAGEVDTQYF. In nucleotides, the CDR3 is TGTGCCAGCTCACCTCCTTTTGCGGGAGAGGTAGATACGCAGTATTTT.

The chain is built from TRBV11-2 and TRBJ2-2; 8 bases are a match to TRBD1. V was pared by 6 bases and J by 5 bases, with 5 bases of the junction left unmatched. The CDR3 loop spans 14 amino acids. Germline CDR1 and CDR2: SGHAT and FQNNGV. This CDR3 is CASSGQGRTGELFF. CDR3 coding DNA: TGTGCCAGCAGTGGACAGGGAAGGACCGGGGAGCTGTTTTTT.

The chain is built from TRBV6-5 and TRBJ2-1, with a tentative D call TRBD1 (5 bases). Trimming stripped 4 bases from V and 6 bases from J, with 16 bases between. The CDR3 sequence is 15 residues long. In germline, CDR1 is MNHEY, CDR2 SVGAGI. The CDR3 is CASSFFIDRSNEQFF. Written as DNA, the CDR3 is TGTGCCAGCAGTTTTTTCATTGACAGATCCAATGAGCAGTTCTTC.

This clone was seen more than once but under ten times. The rearrangement links TRBV7-7 to TRBJ2-5; no clear D gene. The CDR3 length is 15 residues. Trimming cost V 0 bases and J 2 bases, with 10 bases left between them. Germline V gene lookup returns CDR1 SSHAT and CDR2 FNYEAQ (reference sequence). The CDR3: CASSLAPLRQETQYF. CDR3 bases: TGTGCCAGCAGCTTAGCTCCCTTGAGACAAGAGACCCAGTACTTC.

CDR3 DNA: TGCGCCAGCAGCCTATACACAGATACGCAGTATTTT. Translated: CASSLYTDTQYF. J is TRBJ2-3 and V is TRBV4-3; no clear D gene. V lost 4 bases to trimming and J lost 2 bases, with 4 bases between them. Per germline, CDR1 LGHNA and CDR2 YSLEER. This CDR3 region has 12 residues.

The chain employs TRBV7-9 and TRBJ1-2; D call uncertain. CDR1 and CDR2 (germline): SEHNR, FQNEAQ (reference sequence). Trimming cost V 5 bases and J 6 bases, with 16 bases left between them. The CDR3 runs 14 residues. The CDR3 DNA reads as TGTGCCAGCAGCCAGAGACTGGAGCGAGATGGCTACACCTTC. Protein: CASSQRLERDGYTF.

The V gene is TRBV18, the J gene TRBJ2-7; 8 bases agree with TRBD2. The CDR3 loop spans 15 amino acids. Germline CDR1 KGHSH, CDR2 LQKENI. With 1 base clipped from V and 2 bases from J, the junction kept 4 bases outside the gene matches. The CDR3 here is CASSPLAGPPYEQYF. CDR3 bases: TGTGCCAGCTCACCACTAGCGGGACCCCCCTACGAGCAGTACTTC.

This clone was observed once. J is TRBJ1-1 and V is TRBV7-3, with D possibly matching TRBD1 (5 bases). V was shortened by 0 bases and J by 4 bases, with 12 bases between the two germline ends. This CDR3 region has 15 residues. The germline V gene encodes CDR1 SGHTA and CDR2 FQGTGA. CDR3 in amino acids: CASSLTGGGVTEAFF. CDR3 DNA: TGTGCCAGCAGCTTAACTGGCGGGGGGGTCACTGAAGCTTTCTTT.

This clone was recorded only once. CDR3 protein: CASRRIATNEQFF. DNA of the CDR3: TGTGCCAGCCGAAGGATAGCGACGAATGAGCAGTTCTTC. The V and J genes are TRBV5-6 and TRBJ2-1; possible D gene TRBD2, 5 bases. Per germline, CDR1 SGHDT and CDR2 YYEEEE. Trimming shortened V by 7 bases and J by 7 bases, and 15 bases separated the two germline ends. CDR3 size: 13 residues.

V gene TRBV20-1 combines with J gene TRBJ2-5; 11 bases map to TRBD2. Germline values: CDR1 DFQATT, CDR2 SNEGSKA (reference sequence). The CDR3 spans 11 residues. The chain's CDR3 is CGGLAEETQYF. The CDR3 DNA sequence: TGCGGGGGACTAGCGGAAGAGACCCAGTACTTC.

The chain is built from TRBV4-1 and TRBJ2-3; TRBD2 agrees at 8 bases. The ends lost 3 bases at V and 0 bases at J; junction bases unmatched: 5. This CDR3 spans 16 amino acids. CDR1 MGHRA and CDR2 YSYEKL come from the germline V gene. CDR3 DNA: TGCGCCAGCAGCCAGGTATGGACTAGCAGCACAGATACGCAGTATTTT. Amino acid sequence: CASSQVWTSSTDTQYF.

The chain has TRBV14 and TRBJ2-1; perhaps TRBD2 as D (6 bases). This CDR3 has 14 residues. V lost 7 bases, J lost 3 bases, and 13 bases lay in between. The germline V gene has CDR1 SGHDN and CDR2 FVKESK. CDR3 protein: CASNAGLFYNEQFF. The CDR3 nucleotides read TGTGCCAGCAATGCGGGATTGTTCTACAATGAGCAGTTCTTC.

The chain joins TRBV7-8 to TRBJ2-1; D unresolved. Germline V CDR1 and CDR2: SGHVS, FQNEAQ. This CDR3 region has 11 residues. The V end was cut by 4 bases, the J end by 7 bases, with 5 bases between. The CDR3 region has the DNA TGTGCCAGCAGCTCCAGTAATGAGCAGTTCTTC. It encodes CASSSSNEQFF. Using reference TRBV7-8 and TRBJ2-1 for the parts outside the CDR3, the full variable domain is GAGVSQSPRYKVAKRGQDVALRCDPISGHVSLFWYQQALGQGPEFLTYFQNEAQLDKSGLPSDRFFAERPEGSVSTLKIQRTQQEDSAVYLCASSSSNEQFFGPGTRLTVL.

The rearrangement joins TRBV29-1 to TRBJ1-2; D uncertain. The CDR3 sequence is 10 residues long. Trimming stripped 6 bases from V and 12 bases from J, with 14 bases between. Germline V gene data show CDR1 as SQVTM and CDR2 as ANQGSEA. CDR3 DNA: TGCAGCGTCCCCCAAGGAGGGAACACCTTC. It specifies CSVPQGGNTF.

The V gene is TRBV7-9, the J gene TRBJ2-7; 7 positions match TRBD2. The junction had 5 bases not matched to a gene; V was cut back by 3 bases and J by 0 bases. CDR1 and CDR2 (germline): SEHNR, FQNEAQ (reference sequence). The CDR3 is made up of 15 amino acids. This CDR3 reads CASSFRSGTSYEQYF. The CDR3 bases are TGTGCCAGCAGCTTCCGGAGCGGGACCTCCTACGAGCAGTACTTC.

This chain connects TRBV7-3 to TRBJ2-3; 10 bases fit TRBD2. The germline gives CDR1 SGHTA, CDR2 FQGTGA. The V and J ends lost 2 bases and 4 bases, in that order; junction bases with no gene match: 9. The CDR3 consists of 17 residues. As DNA, the CDR3 is TGTGCCAGCAGCTTAGCCCCTTCTAGCGGGAGCGCAGATACGCAGTATTTT. This codes for CASSLAPSSGSADTQYF.

The chain uses TRBV11-3 and TRBJ2-7, with TRBD1 matching 10 bases. The CDR3 sequence is 15 residues long. J was trimmed by 4 bases and V by 4 bases; bases with no gene match: 7. Germline loops: CDR1 SGHNT, CDR2 YENEEA. The CDR3 spells CASSSRGQGLYEQYF. In DNA form, the CDR3 reads TGTGCCAGCAGCTCTCGGGGACAGGGGCTTTACGAGCAGTACTTC.

The rearrangement uses TRBV5-1 and TRBJ2-3, with TRBD2 matching over 8 bases. The CDR3 has 15 amino acids. Germline values: CDR1 SGHRS, CDR2 YFSETQ. The trim removed 3 bases at V and 0 bases at J, leaving 3 bases unmatched. As DNA, the CDR3 is TGCGCCAGCAGCTCAGCTAGCGGGAGCACAGATACGCAGTATTTT. Its protein product is CASSSASGSTDTQYF. The full variable domain, in which reference TRBV5-1 and TRBJ2-3 provide the parts outside the CDR3, is KAGVTQTPRYLIKTRGQQVTLSCSPISGHRSVSWYQQTPGQGLQFLFEYFSETQRNKGNFPGRFSGRQFSNSRSEMNVSTLELGDSALYLCASSSASGSTDTQYFGPGTRLTVL.

The genes are TRBV11-2 and TRBJ2-7; the match to TRBD1 covers 8 bases. Germline V lookup: CDR1 SGHAT, CDR2 FQNNGV. Unmatched junction bases numbered 9, after V lost 3 bases and J lost 5 bases. This CDR3 contains 15 residues. DNA of the CDR3: TGTGCCAGCAGCTTTGAGACAGGGGATATCAACGAGCAGTACTTC. It codes for CASSFETGDINEQYF.